The 28 T cell receptor beta chains reported below all come from one sample, sequenced in a study of shared clonotypes between healthy human individuals. The method was immunoSEQ multiplex PCR; TCRdb's version includes in-frame clones alone and lacks a portion of them. The data show about 460,000 clones, with 77% seen just once and around 12% held by the top ten. The specimen was PBMCs. Receptors were obtained from a woman aged 35 to 49 in good health. Some clones in this sample may be carry-over from other donors' samples.

The CDR3 sequence: CASSLGLVGGNYEQYF. The CDR3 bases are TGTGCCAGCAGTTTGGGACTAGTAGGTGGAAACTACGAGCAGTACTTC. This sequence joins TRBV27 and TRBJ2-7, with 8 bases lining up with TRBD2. Germline V gene data show CDR1 as MNHEY and CDR2 as SMNVEV (reference sequence). The CDR3 extends over 16 amino acids. The junction had 10 bases not matched to a gene; V was cut back by 3 bases and J by 3 bases.

V gene TRBV2 combines with J gene TRBJ2-7; unclear D gene. Trimming left V 3 bases short and J 1 base short, with 7 bases between. The CDR3 length is 13 residues. Per the germline V gene, CDR1 is SNHLY and CDR2 is FYNNEI. The CDR3 nucleotides are TGTGCCAGCAGTGATTTGTTATCCTACGAGCAGTACTTC. Translation: CASSDLLSYEQYF.

V gene TRBV7-3 combines with J gene TRBJ2-3; D possibly corresponds to TRBD1 (6 bases). CDR1 and CDR2 (germline): SGHTA, FQGTGA. Trimming took off 5 bases at V and 8 bases at J, with 14 bases between the two ends. There are 13 residues in the CDR3. Here the CDR3 reads CASSQGPTGTQYF. CDR3 nucleotide sequence: TGTGCCAGCAGCCAGGGGCCCACTGGTACGCAGTATTTT.

V gene TRBV6-5 combines with J gene TRBJ2-3; the match to TRBD2 covers 12 bases. This CDR3 is built from 16 residues. Germline V gene data show CDR1 as MNHEY and CDR2 as SVGAGI. V trimming: 2 bases; J trimming: 4 bases; junction bases outside the gene matches: 4. The CDR3 bases are TGTGCCAGCAGTTACAGACTAGCGGGAGACCCAGATACGCAGTATTTT. Translated: CASSYRLAGDPDTQYF.

This clone was counted many times. Other DNA variants within this sample encode the same CDR3. The V call is TRBV5-4, the J call TRBJ1-3; D is undetermined. V shed 0 bases and J shed 1 base, with 5 bases lying between them. This CDR3 contains 14 residues. The germline V gene has CDR1 SGHNT and CDR2 YYREEE (reference sequence). The CDR3 sequence: CASSLGGSGNTIYF. DNA of the CDR3: TGTGCCAGCAGCTTGGGGGGTTCTGGAAACACCATATATTTT.

The rearrangement uses TRBV4-2 and TRBJ1-3; D might be TRBD1 (5 bases). Between the trimmed V and J ends, which lost 0 bases and 1 base, there was a span of 10 bases. Germline V CDR1 and CDR2: LGHNA, YNFKEQ. CDR3 length: 16 residues. For the CDR3, the DNA is TGTGCCAGCAGCCAAGATCTTCGGGGGTCTGGAAACACCATATATTTT. Translated: CASSQDLRGSGNTIYF.

The gene calls are TRBV7-2 and TRBJ2-1; D is unresolved. This CDR3 is built from 12 residues. Germline CDR1 and CDR2: SGHTA and FQGNSA. Trimming removed 5 bases at V and 6 bases at J, with 8 bases between. The CDR3 DNA is TGTGCCAGCAGCCCTCAATTCAATGAGCAGTTCTTC. Its translation is CASSPQFNEQFF.

CDR3: CASTIAGQETQYF. The CDR3 DNA reads as TGTGCCAGCACCATAGCGGGCCAAGAGACCCAGTACTTC. V gene TRBV2 combines with J gene TRBJ2-5; 7 nucleotides line up with TRBD2. The ends lost 7 bases at V and 1 base at J; junction bases unmatched: 3. In germline, CDR1 is SNHLY, CDR2 FYNNEI. The CDR3 covers 13 residues.

V usage is TRBV2 and J usage is TRBJ1-5, with D unclear. This CDR3 is built from 14 residues. V was shortened by 3 bases and J by 1 base, with 7 bases between the two germline ends. Germline CDR1 SNHLY, CDR2 FYNNEI. The CDR3 loop reads CASSDPSSNQPQHF. CDR3 coding DNA: TGTGCCAGCAGTGACCCGTCGAGCAATCAGCCCCAGCATTTT.

Comment on this clone: Relative to the germline gene, one junction end is altered; a read error may explain this. The chain couples TRBV5-5 to TRBJ1-2; D gene uncertain. The CDR3 has 14 amino acids. CDR1 and CDR2 from the germline V gene are SGHKS and YYEKEE (reference sequence). This chain's CDR3 is CAGSLAGKATDYTF. The CDR3, as DNA: TGTGCCGGCAGCTTGGCAGGAAAGGCGACGGACTACACCTTC.

The chain is built from TRBV7-2 and TRBJ2-1; D unclear. Trimming removed 1 base at V and 4 bases at J, with 5 bases between. The CDR3 totals 13 residues. Germline loops: CDR1 SGHTA, CDR2 FQGNSA. The CDR3 nucleotides read TGTGCCAGCAGCTTAGAAGATTACAATGAGCAGTTCTTC. The encoded protein is CASSLEDYNEQFF.

This sequence joins TRBV7-2 and TRBJ2-3, with 11 bases identical to TRBD2. The V gene end was trimmed by 1 base and the J gene end by 5 bases; junction bases not matched to a gene: 5. The germline CDR1 and CDR2 sequences are SGHTA and FQGNSA. The CDR3 sequence is 16 residues long. The CDR3 coding sequence is TGTGCCAGCAGCTTAGTTAGCGGGAGGGCCATAGATACGCAGTATTTT. Protein product: CASSLVSGRAIDTQYF. Based on the CDR3 plus reference TRBV7-2 and TRBJ2-3, the full variable domain is GAGVSQSPSNKVTEKGKDVELRCDPISGHTALYWYRQSLGQGLEFLIYFQGNSAPDKSGLPSDRFSAERTGGSVSTLTIQRTQQEDSAVYLCASSLVSGRAIDTQYFGPGTRLTVL.

A note on this clone: Germline is not matched at one junction end, which may reflect a read error. The CDR3 DNA is TGTGCCGGCAGCGGACAGGGAGAAGAGACCCAGTACTTC. Its translation is CAGSGQGEETQYF. V usage is TRBV5-4 and J usage is TRBJ2-5; 8 nucleotides align to TRBD1. Germline CDR1 is SGHNT and CDR2 is YYREEE (reference sequence). There are 13 residues in the CDR3.

This chain connects TRBV7-9 to TRBJ1-2, with a weak D call TRBD1 (5 bases). Trimming took 1 base from V and 8 from J, leaving 8 bases between them. CDR3 size: 12 residues. The germline V gene encodes CDR1 SEHNR and CDR2 FQNEAQ (reference sequence). CDR3 coding DNA: TGTGCCAGCAGCTTAGATGGGACCGGCTACACCTTC. Its translation is CASSLDGTGYTF.

The rearrangement uses TRBV5-8 and TRBJ1-1; D is possibly TRBD1 (5 bases). V shed 0 bases and J shed 0 bases, with 18 bases lying between them. CDR1 and CDR2 (germline): SGHTS, YDEGEE. CDR3 size: 18 residues. CDR3 nucleotides: TGTGCCAGCAGCTTGGGTAGCAGTCTGGCGGGGGTGAACACTGAAGCTTTCTTT. This codes for CASSLGSSLAGVNTEAFF. Based on the CDR3 plus reference TRBV5-8 and TRBJ1-1, the full variable domain is EAGVTQSPTHLIKTRGQQATLRCSPISGHTSVYWYQQALGLGLQFLLWYDEGEERNRGNFPPRFSGRQFPNYSSELNVNALELEDSALYLCASSLGSSLAGVNTEAFFGQGTRLTVV.

The CDR3 reads CASSLQGRDEQYF. CDR3 nucleotides: TGCGCCAGCAGCCTGCAGGGGCGTGACGAGCAGTACTTC. V usage is TRBV4-1 and J usage is TRBJ2-7; weak D call: TRBD1 (6 bases). The length of the CDR3 is 13 residues. CDR1 is MGHRA, CDR2 YSYEKL, per germline. With 4 bases removed from V and 5 bases from J, the gap between germline ends came to 12 bases.

J is TRBJ1-2 and V is TRBV4-2, with 8 bases that match TRBD1. The V and J ends lost 1 base and 5 bases, in that order; junction bases with no gene match: 9. Germline V gene lookup returns CDR1 LGHNA and CDR2 YNFKEQ. CDR3 length: 16 residues. CDR3 bases: TGTGCCAGCAGCCAAGCAGGGGGCGAGTACTCATATGGCTACACCTTC. It translates to CASSQAGGEYSYGYTF.

The V gene is TRBV10-3, the J gene TRBJ2-5, with TRBD1 identical over 8 bases. The J segment lost 5 bases and the V segment lost 7 bases, leaving 9 bases of the junction unmatched. Germline CDR1 reads ENHRY; CDR2 reads SYGVKD. This CDR3 comprises 14 residues. The CDR3 sequence is CAIMAGGQRETQYF. The CDR3 coding sequence is TGTGCCATCATGGCAGGGGGCCAGCGGGAGACCCAGTACTTC.

This clone was detected many times. The chain combines TRBV10-3 with TRBJ2-5, with TRBD1 matching 8 bases. The J segment lost 4 bases and the V segment lost 5 bases, leaving 6 bases of the junction unmatched. The CDR3 is 14 residues long. Germline V gives CDR1 ENHRY, CDR2 SYGVKD. CDR3 bases: TGTGCCATCAGTCTGACAGGGGAAGGAGAGACCCAGTACTTC. It yields the protein CAISLTGEGETQYF.

This sequence joins TRBV11-2 and TRBJ2-1, with no clear D. CDR1 and CDR2 (germline): SGHAT, FQNNGV. Trimming removed 2 bases from V and 8 bases from J, with 22 bases in between. The CDR3 contains 17 residues. The CDR3 is CASSLSQSANPRDEQFF. The DNA of the CDR3 is TGTGCCAGCAGCTTAAGTCAGTCGGCGAACCCTCGGGATGAGCAGTTCTTC.

The chain carries TRBV4-1 and TRBJ2-1; D not certain. V lost 1 base and J 6 bases, leaving 10 bases between the germline ends. Germline loops: CDR1 MGHRA, CDR2 YSYEKL. CDR3 length: 14 amino acids. The DNA for the CDR3 is TGCGCCAGCAGCCAAGGTCATACGAGCAATGAGCAGTTCTTC. It codes for CASSQGHTSNEQFF.

V is TRBV10-1 and J is TRBJ1-4; D not certain. The length of the CDR3 is 16 residues. The germline CDR1 and CDR2 sequences are WNHNN and SYGVQD (reference sequence). V shed 0 bases and J shed 5 bases, with 13 bases lying between them. The chain's CDR3 is CASSESKTGPNEKLFF. The CDR3 DNA sequence: TGCGCCAGCAGTGAGTCGAAAACGGGCCCAAATGAAAAACTGTTTTTT.

The table lists this clone with a few counts. Only one base separates this from a far larger clonotype, so it likely reflects a read error. This rearrangement joins TRBV30 to TRBJ1-2; D gene ambiguous. V shed 2 bases and J shed 4 bases, with 8 bases lying between them. Germline V gives CDR1 GTSNPN, CDR2 SVGIG (reference sequence). This CDR3 is built from 12 residues. CDR3 protein: CAWSQPTYGYTF. In nucleotides, the CDR3 is TGTGCCTGGAGTCAACCGACCTATGGCTACACCTTC.

V is TRBV15 and J is TRBJ2-2, with 15 positions matching TRBD2. Germline V gene lookup returns CDR1 LNHNV and CDR2 YYDKDF (reference sequence). This CDR3 contains 16 residues. V shed 5 bases and J 6 bases; nucleotides not matched to a gene: 4. Written as DNA, the CDR3 is TGTGCCACCAGCGCATGGACTAGCGGGAGGGCCGGGGAGCTGTTTTTT. Translating it yields CATSAWTSGRAGELFF.

This clone was counted many times. The CDR3 is CASTPRGAGYNSPLHF. CDR3 sequence (DNA): TGTGCCAGCACCCCGCGAGGCGCGGGATATAATTCACCCCTCCACTTT. The chain has TRBV27 and TRBJ1-6; no clear D gene. Looked up from germline, CDR1 is MNHEY and CDR2 is SMNVEV (reference sequence). Trimming shortened V by 7 bases and J by 4 bases, and 17 bases separated the two germline ends. The CDR3 runs to 16 residues.

The chain links TRBV5-6 to TRBJ1-2; D perhaps matches TRBD1 (5 bases). Trimming took off 0 bases at V and 11 bases at J, with 11 bases between the two ends. This CDR3 is built from 12 residues. Germline CDR1 and CDR2: SGHDT and YYEEEE. The CDR3 nucleotides are TGTGCCAGCAGCTTGGGAGTCGGGGGATACACCTTC. Translated: CASSLGVGGYTF.

The V and J genes are TRBV28 and TRBJ1-5; TRBD1 might be the D (6 bases). The CDR3 has 15 amino acids. Trimming removed 4 bases from V and 2 bases from J, with 12 bases in between. The germline V gene has CDR1 MDHEN and CDR2 SYDVKM. The CDR3 sequence: CASSWAGEGNQPQHF. In DNA form, the CDR3 reads TGTGCCAGCAGTTGGGCAGGGGAGGGCAATCAGCCCCAGCATTTT. The entire variable domain, with the rest obtained from reference TRBV28 and TRBJ1-5, is as follows: DVKVTQSSRYLVKRTGEKVFLECVQDMDHENMFWYRQDPGLGLRLIYFSYDVKMKEKGDIPEGYSVSREKKERFSLILESASTNQTSMYLCASSWAGEGNQPQHFGDGTRLSIL.

A few counts support this clone. The genes are TRBV6-6 and TRBJ1-5, with TRBD1 as a possible D gene (6 bases). This CDR3 has 14 residues. Germline CDR1 and CDR2: MNHNY and SVGAGI (reference sequence). The V gene lost 8 bases and the J gene lost 6 bases, with 17 bases spanning the gap. The CDR3 DNA reads as TGTGCCAGCGCCCCCGAGGGGGGGGTTCAGCCCCAGCATTTT. Translation: CASAPEGGVQPQHF.